Listed here are 21 T cell receptor beta chains from one sample, sequenced in a study of T cells in Graves' hyperthyroidism and ophthalmopathy. Amplified TCR beta CDR3 regions derived from RNA transcripts. A first-round RT-PCR of the TCR CDR3 used the HTBI primer set. TCRdb recomputed calls from the multiplex PCR reads with MiXCR, one row per CDR3 protein. This sample has 500,000 to 600,000 distinct CDR3 sequences; under 60% occur once, and the top ten carry around 20%. The sequencing sample was made of peripheral blood or thyroid tissue (not recorded which). The receptors were sampled from an adult woman with Graves' disease, either hyperthyroidism or ophthalmopathy (not recorded which).

This clonotype was observed many times. V and J are TRBV5-1 and TRBJ1-1, with no clear D. Per germline, CDR1 SGHRS and CDR2 YFSETQ. V lost 4 bases to trimming and J lost 5 bases, with 18 bases between them. The length of the CDR3 is 15 residues. The CDR3: CASSTRTAPETEAFF. The CDR3 nucleotides read TGCGCCAGCAGCACTCGGACTGCCCCGGAGACTGAAGCTTTCTTT.

This clonotype was seen just once. The V call is TRBV7-9, the J call TRBJ2-5; 8 nucleotides agree with TRBD1. This CDR3 is built from 15 residues. V was pared by 3 bases and J by 3 bases, with 6 bases of the junction left unmatched. Per the germline V gene, CDR1 is SEHNR and CDR2 is FQNEAQ (reference sequence). The CDR3 sequence: CASSLVKTGEETQYF. CDR3 in DNA: TGTGCCAGCAGCTTGGTGAAGACAGGGGAAGAGACCCAGTACTTC.

The chain employs TRBV28 and TRBJ2-5; 7 positions agree with TRBD1. Trimming cost V 8 bases and J 5 bases; bases outside gene matches: 8. The germline CDR1 and CDR2 sequences are MDHEN and SYDVKM. The CDR3 is made up of 13 amino acids. CDR3 in DNA: TGTGCCAGCGTCCAACCGGGACAGGAGACCCAGTACTTC. This encodes CASVQPGQETQYF. The full variable domain, completed using reference TRBV28 and TRBJ2-5, is DVKVTQSSRYLVKRTGEKVFLECVQDMDHENMFWYRQDPGLGLRLIYFSYDVKMKEKGDIPEGYSVSREKKERFSLILESASTNQTSMYLCASVQPGQETQYFGPGTRLLVL.

The V call is TRBV5-1, the J call TRBJ1-4; perhaps TRBD1 as D (6 bases). The germline V and J ends were trimmed by 4 bases and 8 bases, with 15 bases remaining between them. The CDR3 length is 14 residues. From germline, CDR1 is SGHRS and CDR2 YFSETQ. CDR3 DNA: TGCGCCAGCAGCCCGACAGGAAGAGAGGAAAAACTGTTTTTT. This translates into CASSPTGREEKLFF.

The rearrangement joins TRBV29-1 to TRBJ2-5; D not certain. CDR3 length equals 13 residues. Germline values: CDR1 SQVTM, CDR2 ANQGSEA. Trimming left V 8 bases short and J 3 bases short, with 16 bases between. CDR3 protein: CSLTHARKETQYF. CDR3 nucleotides: TGCAGCCTGACCCACGCTAGGAAAGAGACCCAGTACTTC.

CDR3 in amino acids: CASSARWAAALNTEAFF. CDR3 bases: TGTGCCAGCAGTGCTAGATGGGCGGCAGCGTTGAACACTGAAGCTTTCTTT. The chain uses TRBV2 and TRBJ1-1; D is ambiguous. CDR1 is SNHLY, CDR2 FYNNEI, per germline. The V gene lost 4 bases and the J gene lost 0 bases, with 18 bases spanning the gap. The CDR3 length is 17 residues.

The V and J genes are TRBV7-9 and TRBJ2-7; D might be TRBD2 (6 bases). Germline V lookup: CDR1 SEHNR, CDR2 FQNEAQ (reference sequence). V was trimmed by 5 bases and J by 5 bases, leaving 13 bases between them. The CDR3 has 13 amino acids. The CDR3 loop is CASSPTWGDEQYF. The CDR3 coding sequence is TGTGCCAGCAGCCCGACCTGGGGGGACGAGCAGTACTTC.

This rearrangement joins TRBV19 to TRBJ1-5; D might be TRBD1 (6 bases). CDR3 length: 14 amino acids. Germline CDR1 and CDR2: LNHDA and SQIVND (reference sequence). The ends were cut back, 9 bases at V and 4 bases at J, with 16 bases in the middle. CDR3 in DNA: TGTGCCAGCAGACGGGACATGGGGAATCAGCCCCAGCATTTT. Protein sequence: CASRRDMGNQPQHF.

This clonotype showed up just once. The CDR3 sequence is CSVETGLQETQYF. DNA of the CDR3: TGCAGCGTTGAAACAGGGCTCCAAGAGACCCAGTACTTC. This rearrangement joins TRBV29-1 to TRBJ2-5; perhaps TRBD1 as D (6 bases). Germline V gene lookup returns CDR1 SQVTM and CDR2 ANQGSEA. Trimming stripped 2 bases from V and 1 base from J, with 8 bases between. The CDR3 extends over 13 amino acids.

This clonotype was counted ten times or more. The chain links TRBV20-1 to TRBJ2-5; TRBD2 aligns across 10 bases. The CDR3 runs 13 residues. The germline gives CDR1 DFQATT, CDR2 SNEGSKA (reference sequence). V lost 8 bases, J lost 5 bases, and 8 bases stayed unmatched. The CDR3 is CSYGLAVSETQYF. CDR3 DNA sequence: TGCAGTTACGGACTAGCGGTTTCTGAGACCCAGTACTTC.

The count of this clonotype is one. It may be a read error: a sequence one base away is much more abundant. V and J are TRBV6-1 and TRBJ2-7, with D uncertain. CDR3 length equals 12 residues. Germline values: CDR1 MNHNS, CDR2 SASEGT. CDR3 region: CASSERAYERYF. The CDR3 region has the DNA TGTGCCAGCAGTGAAAGGGCCTACGAGCGGTACTTC.

The V and J genes are TRBV20-1 and TRBJ2-7, with TRBD2 matching over 8 bases. Germline V gene data show CDR1 as DFQATT and CDR2 as SNEGSKA (reference sequence). The CDR3 is 15 amino acids. Losses at the gene ends were 5 bases for V and 4 bases for J; bases not matched to a gene: 13. CDR3 sequence: CSAPTGAGGVYEQYF. Written as DNA, the CDR3 is TGCAGTGCTCCGACCGGGGCGGGAGGTGTTTACGAGCAGTACTTC.

V and J are TRBV25-1 and TRBJ1-1; D is perhaps TRBD1 (5 bases). Trimming removed 2 bases at V and 7 bases at J, with 20 bases between. The CDR3 has 16 amino acids. CDR1 is MGHDK and CDR2 is SYGVNS in the germline V gene. The chain's CDR3 is CASSENRRAGFDEAFF. The DNA of the CDR3 is TGTGCCAGCAGTGAAAATCGAAGGGCAGGGTTTGATGAAGCTTTCTTT.

There are many counts of this clonotype. V and J are TRBV6-5 and TRBJ2-5; D is ambiguous. The CDR3 extends over 14 amino acids. From germline, CDR1 is MNHEY and CDR2 SVGAGI. V gave up 2 bases and J gave up 2 bases, with 9 bases separating them. CDR3 sequence: CASSYTDGQETQYF. In DNA form, the CDR3 reads TGTGCCAGCAGTTACACGGACGGACAAGAGACCCAGTACTTC.

The J gene is TRBJ2-7, the V gene TRBV2; unclear D gene. The germline V and J ends were trimmed by 1 base and 1 base, with 8 bases remaining between them. CDR3 size: 14 residues. Germline V gene sequence: CDR1 SNHLY, CDR2 FYNNEI. The CDR3 is CASSEDPGSYEQYF. CDR3 coding DNA: TGTGCCAGCAGTGAAGACCCAGGATCCTACGAGCAGTACTTC.

The sample holds many counts of this clonotype. The genes are TRBV6-6 and TRBJ2-5; the D is unclear. In germline, CDR1 is MNHNY, CDR2 SVGAGI (reference sequence). V was pared by 0 bases and J by 4 bases, with 6 bases between. The CDR3 runs 13 residues. The CDR3 region is CASSYSKSETQYF. The CDR3 DNA is TGTGCCAGCAGTTACTCGAAATCAGAGACCCAGTACTTC.

In this sample, this clonotype turned up many times. This chain joins TRBV9 and TRBJ2-7; possibly TRBD1 or TRBD2 for D (6 bases each). In germline, CDR1 is SGDLS, CDR2 YYNGEE. This CDR3 region has 15 residues. V lost 5 bases, J lost 2 bases, and 17 bases lay in between. CDR3 nucleotides: TGTGCCAGCAGTGCCTCGTTAGGGGGGACCTACGAGCAGTACTTC. This translates into CASSASLGGTYEQYF.

V is TRBV6-1 and J is TRBJ2-5; the D gene is possibly TRBD1 (6 bases). The ends were cut back, 4 bases at V and 5 bases at J, with 14 bases in the middle. The CDR3 covers 14 residues. Germline CDR1 is MNHNS and CDR2 is SASEGT. The CDR3 sequence is CASSGTGMMETQYF. The CDR3 coding sequence is TGTGCCAGCAGTGGCACAGGGATGATGGAGACCCAGTACTTC.

The rearrangement links TRBV7-2 to TRBJ1-1; 10 bases map to TRBD1. Germline-derived CDR1 and CDR2 are SGHTA and FQGNSA. V trimming: 0 bases; J trimming: 11 bases; junction bases outside the gene matches: 12. The CDR3 is made up of 16 amino acids. The DNA of the CDR3 is TGTGCCAGCAGCTTAGCACTGGGACAGGGGAGGATCAACGCTTTCTTT. Its translation is CASSLALGQGRINAFF. The full variable domain, rest sourced from reference TRBV7-2 and TRBJ1-1, is GAGVSQSPSNKVTEKGKDVELRCDPISGHTALYWYRQSLGQGLEFLIYFQGNSAPDKSGLPSDRFSAERTGGSVSTLTIQRTQQEDSAVYLCASSLALGQGRINAFFGQGTRLTVV.

This clonotype was observed many times. The chain combines TRBV20-1 with TRBJ2-5; 7 nucleotides line up with TRBD1. The CDR3 spans 14 residues. Germline CDR1 reads DFQATT; CDR2 reads SNEGSKA (reference sequence). V dropped 5 bases and J dropped 5; count of bases not matched to a gene: 11. CDR3 protein: CSADRARSDETQYF. The CDR3 region has the DNA TGCAGTGCTGACAGGGCGAGGTCGGATGAGACCCAGTACTTC.

This clonotype has at least ten counts. This chain links TRBV11-1 with TRBJ1-5; weak D call: TRBD1 (6 bases). The germline gives CDR1 SGHAT, CDR2 FQDESV (reference sequence). The CDR3 is made up of 16 amino acids. The ends were cut back, 3 bases at V and 6 bases at J, with 18 bases in the middle. CDR3: CASSLVAGATVQPQHF. The CDR3 DNA follows: TGTGCCAGCAGCTTGGTGGCGGGGGCTACGGTTCAGCCCCAGCATTTT.